This TCR beta chain came from a study of memory CD4+ T cells and cytomegalovirus serostatus. Study in general: Healthy Belgian adult donors included about nine CMV-positive and 24 CMV-negative people.

Study processing details: After removing out-of-frame reads, around 2 million distinct TCRbeta sequences remained. Sequencing was performed with immunoSEQ multiplex PCR; in TCRdb, only in-frame clones are kept and a portion is missing. V, J and clone size derive from that table, while D and trimming were established from the DNA sequence. The sample has 30,000 to 40,000 clones, around three quarters seen once. Single viable CD3+CD4+CD8-CD45RO+ cells were sorted as the memory CD4+ T cells. CDR3 length: 14 amino acids. With 4 bases removed from V and 6 bases from J, the gap between germline ends came to 13 bases. CDR1 is SGHTS and CDR2 is YDEGEE in the germline V gene.

The origin of this receptor is an adult in good health and CMV-seropositive. The chain joins TRBV5-8 to TRBJ1-4, with D possibly being TRBD1 (6 bases). Specimen: memory CD4+ T cells from blood. The CDR3 sequence is CASSRESGDEKLFF. The CDR3, as DNA: TGTGCCAGCAGCCGGGAGTCAGGGGATGAAAAACTGTTTTTT.